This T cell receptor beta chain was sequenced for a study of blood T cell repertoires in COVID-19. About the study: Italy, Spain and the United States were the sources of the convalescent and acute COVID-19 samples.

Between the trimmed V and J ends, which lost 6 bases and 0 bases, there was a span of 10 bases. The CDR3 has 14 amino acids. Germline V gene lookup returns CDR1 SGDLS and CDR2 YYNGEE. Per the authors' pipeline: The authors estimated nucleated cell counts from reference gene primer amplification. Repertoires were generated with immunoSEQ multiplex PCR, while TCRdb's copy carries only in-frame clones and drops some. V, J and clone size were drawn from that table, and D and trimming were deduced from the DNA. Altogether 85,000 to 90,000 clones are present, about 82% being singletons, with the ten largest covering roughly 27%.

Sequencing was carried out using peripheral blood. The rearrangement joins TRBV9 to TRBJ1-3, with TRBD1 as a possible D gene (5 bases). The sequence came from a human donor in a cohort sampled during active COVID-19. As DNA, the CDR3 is TGTGCCAGCACCCCCGGGGGCTCTGGAAACACCATATATTTT. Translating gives CASTPGGSGNTIYF.